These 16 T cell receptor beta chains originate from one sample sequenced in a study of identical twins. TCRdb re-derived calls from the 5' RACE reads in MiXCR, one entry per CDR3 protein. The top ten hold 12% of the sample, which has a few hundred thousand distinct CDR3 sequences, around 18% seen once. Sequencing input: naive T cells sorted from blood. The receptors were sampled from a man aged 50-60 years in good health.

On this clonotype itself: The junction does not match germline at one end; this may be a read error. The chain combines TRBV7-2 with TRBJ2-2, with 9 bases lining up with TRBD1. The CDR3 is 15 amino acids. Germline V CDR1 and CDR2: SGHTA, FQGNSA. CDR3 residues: CASREQGANTWELFF. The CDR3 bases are TGTGCCAGCAGGGAACAGGGGGCGAACACCTGGGAGCTGTTTTTT.

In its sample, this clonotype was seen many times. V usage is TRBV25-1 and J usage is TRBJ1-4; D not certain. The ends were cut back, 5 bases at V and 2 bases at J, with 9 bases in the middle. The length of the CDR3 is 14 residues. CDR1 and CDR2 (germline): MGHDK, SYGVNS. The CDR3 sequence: CASSPQLTNEKLFF. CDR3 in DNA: TGTGCCAGCAGTCCACAGCTTACTAATGAAAAACTGTTTTTT.

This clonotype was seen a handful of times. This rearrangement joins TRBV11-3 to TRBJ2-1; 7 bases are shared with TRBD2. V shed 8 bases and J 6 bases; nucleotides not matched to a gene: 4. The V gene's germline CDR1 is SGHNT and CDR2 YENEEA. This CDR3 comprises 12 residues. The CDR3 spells CASGGGLNEQFF. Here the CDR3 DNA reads TGTGCCAGCGGCGGGGGACTCAATGAGCAGTTCTTC.

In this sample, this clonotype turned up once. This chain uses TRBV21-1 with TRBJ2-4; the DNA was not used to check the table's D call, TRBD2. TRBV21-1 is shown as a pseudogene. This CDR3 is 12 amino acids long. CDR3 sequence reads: CASNLGGLLRYF. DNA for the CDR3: TGTGCCAGCAACCTAGGGGGACTGTTACGGTACTTC.

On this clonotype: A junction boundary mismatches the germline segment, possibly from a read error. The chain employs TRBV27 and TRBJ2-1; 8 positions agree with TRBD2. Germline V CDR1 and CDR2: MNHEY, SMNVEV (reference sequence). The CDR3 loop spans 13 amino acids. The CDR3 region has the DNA TGTGCCAGCAAGCTAGCGGGTTACAATGAGCAGTCCTTC. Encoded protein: CASKLAGYNEQSF.

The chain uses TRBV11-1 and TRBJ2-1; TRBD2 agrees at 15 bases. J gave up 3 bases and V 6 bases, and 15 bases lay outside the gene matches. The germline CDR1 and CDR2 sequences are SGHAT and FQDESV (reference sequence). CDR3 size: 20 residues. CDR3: CASSEAGRGLAGGFYNEQFF. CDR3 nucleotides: TGTGCCAGCAGTGAGGCAGGGAGGGGACTAGCGGGAGGTTTCTACAATGAGCAGTTCTTC.

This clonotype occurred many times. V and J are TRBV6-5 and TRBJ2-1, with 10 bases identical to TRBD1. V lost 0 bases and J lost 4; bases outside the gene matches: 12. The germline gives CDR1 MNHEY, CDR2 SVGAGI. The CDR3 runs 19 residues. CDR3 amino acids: CASSYSRDRGQGVYNEQFF. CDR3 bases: TGTGCCAGCAGTTACTCAAGAGACAGGGGGCAGGGAGTTTACAATGAGCAGTTCTTC.

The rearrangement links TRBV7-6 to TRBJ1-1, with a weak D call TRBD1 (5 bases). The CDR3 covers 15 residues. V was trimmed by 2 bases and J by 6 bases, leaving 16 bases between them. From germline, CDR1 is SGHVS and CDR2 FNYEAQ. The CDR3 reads CASSLHRQFFAEAFF. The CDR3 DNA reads TGTGCCAGCAGCTTACATCGACAGTTTTTCGCTGAAGCTTTCTTT.

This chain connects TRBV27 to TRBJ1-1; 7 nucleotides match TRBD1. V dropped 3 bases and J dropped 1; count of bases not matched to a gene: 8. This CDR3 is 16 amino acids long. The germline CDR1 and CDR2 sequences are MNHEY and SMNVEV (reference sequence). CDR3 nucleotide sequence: TGTGCCAGCAGTTTCGGCCGGACAGGAGGGAACACTGAAGCTTTCTTT. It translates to CASSFGRTGGNTEAFF.

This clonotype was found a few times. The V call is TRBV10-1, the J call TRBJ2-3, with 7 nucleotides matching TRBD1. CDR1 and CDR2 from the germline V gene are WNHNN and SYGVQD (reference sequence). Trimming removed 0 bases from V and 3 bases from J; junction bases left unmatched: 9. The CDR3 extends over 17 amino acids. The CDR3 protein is CASSESTTGRITDTQYF. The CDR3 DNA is TGCGCCAGCAGTGAGTCGACGACAGGGAGAATTACAGATACGCAGTATTTT.

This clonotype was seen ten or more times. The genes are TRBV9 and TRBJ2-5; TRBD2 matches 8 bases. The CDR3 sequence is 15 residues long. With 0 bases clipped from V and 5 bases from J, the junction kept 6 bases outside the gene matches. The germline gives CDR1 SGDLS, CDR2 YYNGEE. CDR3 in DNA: TGTGCCAGCAGCGTAGCTGGTAGCGGGACGGAGACCCAGTACTTC. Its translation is CASSVAGSGTETQYF.

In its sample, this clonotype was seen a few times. CDR3 DNA: TGTGCCAGCAATGCTTGGGGGAGGCTCTACAATGAGCAGTTCTTC. This codes for CASNAWGRLYNEQFF. The gene calls are TRBV5-6 and TRBJ2-1, with D possibly matching TRBD2 (6 bases). The CDR3 spans 15 residues. Per germline, CDR1 SGHDT and CDR2 YYEEEE. The V and J ends lost 6 bases and 3 bases respectively, with 16 bases between them.

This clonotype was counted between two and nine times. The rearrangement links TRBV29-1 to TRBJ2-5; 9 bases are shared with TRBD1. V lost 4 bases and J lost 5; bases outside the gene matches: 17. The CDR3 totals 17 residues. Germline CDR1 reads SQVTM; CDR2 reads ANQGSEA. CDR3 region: CSVGLMPSGTGFETQYF. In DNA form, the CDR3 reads TGCAGCGTTGGGTTGATGCCTTCCGGGACAGGGTTTGAGACCCAGTACTTC.

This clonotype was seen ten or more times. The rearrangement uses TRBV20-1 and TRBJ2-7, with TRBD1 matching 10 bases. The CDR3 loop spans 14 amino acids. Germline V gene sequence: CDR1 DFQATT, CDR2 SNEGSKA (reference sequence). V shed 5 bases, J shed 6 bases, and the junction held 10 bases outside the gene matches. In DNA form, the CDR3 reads TGCAGTGCTGACTTTGTGGGACAGGGGCCCGAGCAGTACTTC. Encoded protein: CSADFVGQGPEQYF.

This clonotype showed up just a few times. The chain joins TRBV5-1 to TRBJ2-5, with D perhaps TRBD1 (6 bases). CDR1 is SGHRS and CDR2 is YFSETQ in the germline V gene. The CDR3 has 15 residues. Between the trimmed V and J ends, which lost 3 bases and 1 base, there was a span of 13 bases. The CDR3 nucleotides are TGCGCCAGCAGCTCGCTGACAGGCCCCCAAGAGACCCAGTACTTC. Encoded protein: CASSSLTGPQETQYF.

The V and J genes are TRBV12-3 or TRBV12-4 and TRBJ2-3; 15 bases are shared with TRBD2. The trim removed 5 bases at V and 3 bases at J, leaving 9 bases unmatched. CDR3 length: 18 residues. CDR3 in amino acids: CASSPITGTSGRTDTQYF. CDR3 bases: TGTGCCAGCAGTCCTATAACGGGGACTAGCGGGAGGACAGATACGCAGTATTTT.